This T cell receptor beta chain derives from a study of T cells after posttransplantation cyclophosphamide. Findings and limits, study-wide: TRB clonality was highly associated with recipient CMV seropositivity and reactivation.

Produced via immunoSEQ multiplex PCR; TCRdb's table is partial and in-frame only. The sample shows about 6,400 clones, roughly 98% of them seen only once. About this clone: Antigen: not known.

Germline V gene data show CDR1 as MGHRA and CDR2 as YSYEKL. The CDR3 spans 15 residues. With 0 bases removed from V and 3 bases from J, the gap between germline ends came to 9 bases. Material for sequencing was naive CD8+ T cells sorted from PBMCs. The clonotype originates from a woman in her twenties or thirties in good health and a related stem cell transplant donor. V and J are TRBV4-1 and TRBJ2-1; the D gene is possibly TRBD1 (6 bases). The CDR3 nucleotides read TGCGCCAGCAGCCAAGAGCAGGGGAGCTACAATGAGCAGTTCTTC. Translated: CASSQEQGSYNEQFF.